This T cell receptor beta chain emerged from a study of T cell changes during pregnancy in multiple sclerosis. Germline V gene data show CDR1 as LNHDA and CDR2 as SQIVND (reference sequence). The CDR3 sequence is 14 residues long. The germline V and J ends were trimmed by 7 bases and 4 bases, with 15 bases remaining between them. The table came from immunoSEQ multiplex PCR; TCRdb's copy has only in-frame clones and leaves some out. The sample includes 38,000 or so clones, around 91% of them seen just once. This clonotype was sampled from a female donor with multiple sclerosis, enrolled in a pregnancy study. This chain links TRBV19 with TRBJ2-3; tentatively, D is TRBD1 (6 bases). Source: CD4+ T cells from peripheral blood mononuclear cells, taken in the second trimester of pregnancy. The CDR3 spells CASKDSVGPDTQYF. The CDR3 DNA reads as TGTGCCAGTAAGGACAGCGTTGGGCCAGATACGCAGTATTTT.